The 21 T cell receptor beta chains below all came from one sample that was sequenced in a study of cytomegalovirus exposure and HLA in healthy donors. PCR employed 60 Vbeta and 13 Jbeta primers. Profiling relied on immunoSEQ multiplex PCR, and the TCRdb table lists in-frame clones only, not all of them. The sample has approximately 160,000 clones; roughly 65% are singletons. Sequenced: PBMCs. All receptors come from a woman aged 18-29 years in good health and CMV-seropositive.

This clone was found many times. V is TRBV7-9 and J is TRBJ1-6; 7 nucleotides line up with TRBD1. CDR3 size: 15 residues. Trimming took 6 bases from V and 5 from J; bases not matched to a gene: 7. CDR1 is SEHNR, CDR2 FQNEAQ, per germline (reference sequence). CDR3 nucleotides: TGTGCCAGCAGTAACACCGGGACAGATAATTCACCCCTCCACTTT. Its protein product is CASSNTGTDNSPLHF.

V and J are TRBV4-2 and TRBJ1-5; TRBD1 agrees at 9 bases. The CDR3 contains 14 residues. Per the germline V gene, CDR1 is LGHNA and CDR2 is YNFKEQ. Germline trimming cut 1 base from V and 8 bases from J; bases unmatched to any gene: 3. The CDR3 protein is CASSQGTGGEPQHF. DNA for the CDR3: TGTGCCAGCAGCCAAGGTACAGGGGGCGAGCCCCAGCATTTT.

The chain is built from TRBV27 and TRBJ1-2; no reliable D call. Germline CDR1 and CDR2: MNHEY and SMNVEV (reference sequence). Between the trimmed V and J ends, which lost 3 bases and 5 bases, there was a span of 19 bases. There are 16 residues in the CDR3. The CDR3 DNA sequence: TGTGCCAGCAGTTTTGGGCAGGCCTTCGGAGGGTATGGCTACACCTTC. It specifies CASSFGQAFGGYGYTF.

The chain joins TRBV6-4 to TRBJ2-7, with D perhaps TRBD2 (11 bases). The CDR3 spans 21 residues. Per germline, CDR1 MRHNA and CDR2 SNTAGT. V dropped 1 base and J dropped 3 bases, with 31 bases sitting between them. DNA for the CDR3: TGTGCCAGCAGTGACTTCAGACAGGGGGCCTTTACTAGCGGGAGACACTACGAGCAGTACTTC. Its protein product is CASSDFRQGAFTSGRHYEQYF.

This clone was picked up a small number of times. The CDR3 DNA is TGTGCCAGCAGCCTCGCCAGGGGGCTGTTAGCTGGAAACACCATATATTTT. Translated: CASSLARGLLAGNTIYF. This sequence joins TRBV7-2 and TRBJ1-3, with TRBD1 matching 8 bases. Per the germline V gene, CDR1 is SGHTA and CDR2 is FQGNSA. The V and J ends lost 5 bases and 2 bases, in that order; junction bases with no gene match: 11. This CDR3 is 17 amino acids long.

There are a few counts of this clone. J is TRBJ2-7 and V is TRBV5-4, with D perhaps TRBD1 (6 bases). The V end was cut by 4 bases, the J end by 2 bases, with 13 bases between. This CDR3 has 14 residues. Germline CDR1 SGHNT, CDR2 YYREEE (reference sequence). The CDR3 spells CASSRGTQPYEQYF. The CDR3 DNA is TGTGCCAGCAGCAGAGGGACACAACCCTACGAGCAGTACTTC.

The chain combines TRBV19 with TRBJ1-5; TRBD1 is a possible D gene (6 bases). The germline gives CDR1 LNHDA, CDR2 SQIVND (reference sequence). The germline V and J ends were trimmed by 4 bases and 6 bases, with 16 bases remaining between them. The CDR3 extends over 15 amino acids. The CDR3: CASSSYREGSQPQHF. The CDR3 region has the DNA TGTGCCAGTAGTAGTTACAGGGAGGGGAGTCAGCCCCAGCATTTT.

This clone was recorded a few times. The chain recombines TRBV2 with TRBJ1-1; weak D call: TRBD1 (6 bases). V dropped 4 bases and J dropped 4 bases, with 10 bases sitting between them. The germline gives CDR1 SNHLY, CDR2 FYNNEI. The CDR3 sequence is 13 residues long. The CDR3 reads CASSGDMATEAFF. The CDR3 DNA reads TGTGCCAGCAGTGGGGACATGGCCACTGAAGCTTTCTTT.

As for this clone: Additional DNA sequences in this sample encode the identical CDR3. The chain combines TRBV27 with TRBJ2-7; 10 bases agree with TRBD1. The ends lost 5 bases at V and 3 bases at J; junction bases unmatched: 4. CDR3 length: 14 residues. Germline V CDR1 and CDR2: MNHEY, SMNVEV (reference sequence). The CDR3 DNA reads TGTGCCAGCAGTGAGGGACAGGGGATCTACGAGCAGTACTTC. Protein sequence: CASSEGQGIYEQYF.

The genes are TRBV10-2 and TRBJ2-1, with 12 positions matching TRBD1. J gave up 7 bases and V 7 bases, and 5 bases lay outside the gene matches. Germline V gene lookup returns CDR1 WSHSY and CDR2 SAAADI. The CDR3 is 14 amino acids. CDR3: CASMRDRGRNEQFF. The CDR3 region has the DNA TGCGCCAGCATGCGGGACAGGGGGCGAAATGAGCAGTTCTTC.

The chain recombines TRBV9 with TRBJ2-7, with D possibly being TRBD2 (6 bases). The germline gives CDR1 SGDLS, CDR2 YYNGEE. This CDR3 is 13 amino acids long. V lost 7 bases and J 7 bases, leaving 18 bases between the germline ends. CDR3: CASGTGAPLEQYF. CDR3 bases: TGTGCCAGCGGTACGGGAGCACCGCTGGAGCAGTACTTC.

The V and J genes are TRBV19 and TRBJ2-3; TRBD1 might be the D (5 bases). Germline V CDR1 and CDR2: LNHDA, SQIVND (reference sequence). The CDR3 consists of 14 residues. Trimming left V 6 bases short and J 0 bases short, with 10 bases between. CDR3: CASRPTESTDTQYF. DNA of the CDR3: TGTGCCAGTAGACCGACAGAAAGCACAGATACGCAGTATTTT.

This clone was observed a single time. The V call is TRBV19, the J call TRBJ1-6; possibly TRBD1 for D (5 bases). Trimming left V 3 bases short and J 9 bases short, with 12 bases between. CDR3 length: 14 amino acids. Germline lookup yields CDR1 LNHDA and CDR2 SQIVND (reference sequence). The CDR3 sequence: CASSIARAGSPLHF. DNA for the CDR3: TGTGCCAGTAGTATTGCCAGGGCCGGTTCACCCCTCCACTTT.

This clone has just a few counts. The chain's CDR3 is CASTGFTGELFF. Here the CDR3 DNA reads TGTGCCAGCACAGGGTTCACCGGGGAGCTGTTTTTT. J is TRBJ2-2 and V is TRBV2, with a tentative D call TRBD1 (5 bases). The V and J ends lost 7 bases and 4 bases respectively, with 7 bases between them. The CDR3 loop spans 12 amino acids. Germline V gene data show CDR1 as SNHLY and CDR2 as FYNNEI. The full variable domain, rest sourced from reference TRBV2 and TRBJ2-2, is EPEVTQTPSHQVTQMGQEVILRCVPISNHLYFYWYRQILGQKVEFLVSFYNNEISEKSEIFDDQFSVERPDGSNFTLKIRSTKLEDSAMYFCASTGFTGELFFGEGSRLTVL.

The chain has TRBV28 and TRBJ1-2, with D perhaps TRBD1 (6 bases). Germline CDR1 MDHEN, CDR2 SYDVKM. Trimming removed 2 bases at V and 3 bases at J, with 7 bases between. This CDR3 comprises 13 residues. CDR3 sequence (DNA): TGTGCCAGCAGTTTAGGGGGCGACTATGGCTACACCTTC. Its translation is CASSLGGDYGYTF.

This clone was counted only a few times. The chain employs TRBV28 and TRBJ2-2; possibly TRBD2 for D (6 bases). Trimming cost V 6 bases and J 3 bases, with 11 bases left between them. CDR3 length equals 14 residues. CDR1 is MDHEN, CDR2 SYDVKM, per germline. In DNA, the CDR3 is TGTGCCAGCAGGATGGAGGGTCACACCGGGGAGCTGTTTTTT. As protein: CASRMEGHTGELFF.

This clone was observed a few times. DNA of the CDR3: TGTGCCAGCAGTTACTCGGTACGGGACAGTTCTTATGGCTACACCTTC. Translating gives CASSYSVRDSSYGYTF. This rearrangement joins TRBV6-6 to TRBJ1-2; 7 bases line up with TRBD1. This CDR3 has 16 amino acids. Germline trimming cut 0 bases from V and 5 bases from J; bases unmatched to any gene: 9. Germline V CDR1 and CDR2: MNHNY, SVGAGI (reference sequence).

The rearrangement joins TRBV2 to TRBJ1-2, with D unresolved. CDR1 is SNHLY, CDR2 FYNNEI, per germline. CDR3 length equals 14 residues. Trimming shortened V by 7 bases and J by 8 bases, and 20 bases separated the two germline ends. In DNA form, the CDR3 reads TGTGCCAGCATCGTGGAGGGAAGCTCAGGCGGCTACACCTTC. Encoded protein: CASIVEGSSGGYTF.

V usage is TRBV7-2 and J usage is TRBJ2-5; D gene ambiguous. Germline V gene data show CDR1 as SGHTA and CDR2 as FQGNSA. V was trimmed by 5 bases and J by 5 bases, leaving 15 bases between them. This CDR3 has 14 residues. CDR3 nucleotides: TGTGCCAGCAGCCCCGCGGCGCGAGCGGAGACCCAGTACTTC. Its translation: CASSPAARAETQYF.

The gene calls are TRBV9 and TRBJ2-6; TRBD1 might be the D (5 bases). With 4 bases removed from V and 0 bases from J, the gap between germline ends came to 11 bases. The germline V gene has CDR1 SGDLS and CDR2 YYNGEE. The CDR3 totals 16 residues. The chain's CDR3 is CASSYRQSSGANVLTF. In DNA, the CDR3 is TGTGCCAGCAGCTACAGACAGAGCTCTGGGGCCAACGTCCTGACTTTC.

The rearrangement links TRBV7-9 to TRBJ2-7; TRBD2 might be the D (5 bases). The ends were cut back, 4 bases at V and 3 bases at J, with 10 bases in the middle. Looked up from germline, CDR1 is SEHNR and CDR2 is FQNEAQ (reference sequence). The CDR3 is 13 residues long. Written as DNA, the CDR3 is TGTGCCAGCAGCTCGGACTTTTACTACGAGCAGTACTTC. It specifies CASSSDFYYEQYF.